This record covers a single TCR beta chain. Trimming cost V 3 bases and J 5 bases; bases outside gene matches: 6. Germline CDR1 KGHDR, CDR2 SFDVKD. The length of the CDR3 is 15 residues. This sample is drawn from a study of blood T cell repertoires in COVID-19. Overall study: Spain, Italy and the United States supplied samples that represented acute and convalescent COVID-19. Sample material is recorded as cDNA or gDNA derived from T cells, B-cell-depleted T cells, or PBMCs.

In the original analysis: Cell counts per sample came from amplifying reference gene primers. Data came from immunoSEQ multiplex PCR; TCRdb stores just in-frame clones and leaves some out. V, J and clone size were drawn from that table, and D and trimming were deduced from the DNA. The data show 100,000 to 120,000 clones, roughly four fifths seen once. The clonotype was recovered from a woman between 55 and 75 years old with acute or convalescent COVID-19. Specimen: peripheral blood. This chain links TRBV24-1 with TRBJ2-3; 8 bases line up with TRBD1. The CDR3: CATSDPTGGVDTQYF. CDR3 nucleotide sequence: TGTGCCACCAGTGATCCTACAGGGGGAGTAGATACGCAGTATTTT.